This TCR beta chain emerged from a study of blood T cell repertoires in COVID-19 (dated by TCRdb to 2019 to 2021). Background for the entire study: Samples from collaborators originated in the United States, Italy and Spain and spanned both the acute and convalescent phases of COVID-19. Sample metadata almost always included a de-identified subject ID, COVID-19 status, age in years and sex. Samples were obtained from the ongoing ImmuneRACE study (first 160 participants) and from roughly 1,300 subjects provided by 6 global collaborators. The material from the prospective study consisted of cDNA or gDNA derived from T cells, B-cell-depleted T cells, or PBMCs. Deeply sampled blood TCRbeta repertoires from subjects exposed to, actively infected with, or recovered from COVID-19 were included in the dataset. Where available, HLA class I and class II types were obtained from metadata supplied by the sample provider rather than from assay-based typing. The repertoires were released in a freely available public database meant as a resource for research on the immune response to SARS-CoV-2.

TCRbeta CDR3 regions were amplified from genomic DNA using the immunoSEQ Assay, a bias-controlled multiplex PCR. Under the source paper's analysis protocol: The number of nucleated cells in each sample was estimated by amplification of reference gene primers within the assay. Sequence reads were collapsed and filtered to measure the absolute abundance of every unique TCRbeta CDR3 rearrangement. For each sample, productive Simpson clonality was calculated by taking the square root of Simpson's diversity index across productive rearrangements. The immuneACCESS repertoire file appears here via TCRdb, limited to in-frame rearrangements. These files lack a portion of the clones; in checked studies, under half of the deficit traces to unresolved V genes, and the cause of the others is not known. That table gives V, J and clone size, and the DNA gave D and trimming. Recorded for this sample are 100,000 to 150,000 clones; around 81% of them occurred a single time. The ten largest clones add up to 3.8% of the sample.

On this clone itself: Its cognate antigen has yet to be identified. No much larger clonotype is one base removed from it; base qualities were not supplied.

Broad study findings and their caveats: Clinical and demographic metadata were provided uncurated, with the amount varying by source and participant.

Collaborating institutions collected whole blood in K2EDTA tubes following their own protocols. Collaborator samples were shipped for TCRbeta analysis as frozen whole blood, isolated PBMCs, or DNA extracted from either sample type. Looking up the germline V gene (reference sequence) yields CDR1 SEHNR and CDR2 FQNEAQ. The V end gives up 3 bases and the J end 5 bases, leaving 6 bases in the junction not matched to a gene. The CDR3 runs 15 amino acids, cysteine and phenylalanine included. Only CDR3 DNA remains: 45 bases, in frame from the first base. The origin of this receptor is a woman between 45 and 65 years old with acute or convalescent COVID-19. Sample: peripheral blood. The chain links TRBV7-9 with TRBJ2-7; 11 bases in the junction line up with TRBD2. The CDR3 region has the sequence CASSLPLAGGHEQYF. The nucleotide sequence reads TGTGCCAGCAGCTTGCCGCTAGCGGGAGGTCACGAGCAGTACTTC. Reference TRBV7-9 and TRBJ2-7 proteins supply the regions before and after the CDR3; the full variable domain is: DTGVSQNPRHKITKRGQNVTFRCDPISEHNRLYWYRQTLGQGPEFLTYFQNEAQLEKSRLLSDRFSAERPKGSFSTLEIQRTEQGDSAMYLCASSLPLAGGHEQYFGPGTRLTVT.